This paragraph covers one TCR beta chain sequence. Germline assignment: CDR1 GTSNPN and CDR2 SVGIG (reference sequence). The CDR3 runs 14 residues. The J segment lost 1 base and the V segment lost 3 bases, leaving 5 bases of the junction unmatched. The data were obtained in a study of cytomegalovirus exposure and HLA in healthy donors. This PCR relied on a set of 60 Vbeta primers and 13 Jbeta primers. The protocol was immunoSEQ multiplex PCR, while the TCRdb copy is restricted to in-frame clones and leaves out a portion. Among more than 60,000 clones listed, just under 80% were seen once. The chain is built from TRBV30 and TRBJ2-5; TRBD2 matches 7 bases. This receptor was obtained from a woman in her 30s in good health and CMV-seronegative. The specimen was PBMCs. The CDR3 DNA reads as TGTGCCTGGAGGGGAGCGGGGAGCCAAGAGACCCAGTACTTC. Translated: CAWRGAGSQETQYF.